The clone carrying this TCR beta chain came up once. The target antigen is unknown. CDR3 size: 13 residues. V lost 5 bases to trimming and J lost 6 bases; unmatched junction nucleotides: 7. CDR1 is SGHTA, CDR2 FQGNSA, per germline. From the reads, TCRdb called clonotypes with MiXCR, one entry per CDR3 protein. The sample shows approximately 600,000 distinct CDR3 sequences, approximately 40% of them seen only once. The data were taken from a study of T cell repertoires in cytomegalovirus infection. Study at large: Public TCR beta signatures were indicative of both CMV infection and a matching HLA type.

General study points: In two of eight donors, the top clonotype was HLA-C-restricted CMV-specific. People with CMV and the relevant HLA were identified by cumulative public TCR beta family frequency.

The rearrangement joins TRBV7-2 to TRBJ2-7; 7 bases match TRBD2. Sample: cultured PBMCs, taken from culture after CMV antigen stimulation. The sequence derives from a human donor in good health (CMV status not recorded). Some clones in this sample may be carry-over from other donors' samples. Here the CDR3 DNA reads TGTGCCAGCAGCCGGGACTTAGCGGGCGAGCAGTACTTC. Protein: CASSRDLAGEQYF.